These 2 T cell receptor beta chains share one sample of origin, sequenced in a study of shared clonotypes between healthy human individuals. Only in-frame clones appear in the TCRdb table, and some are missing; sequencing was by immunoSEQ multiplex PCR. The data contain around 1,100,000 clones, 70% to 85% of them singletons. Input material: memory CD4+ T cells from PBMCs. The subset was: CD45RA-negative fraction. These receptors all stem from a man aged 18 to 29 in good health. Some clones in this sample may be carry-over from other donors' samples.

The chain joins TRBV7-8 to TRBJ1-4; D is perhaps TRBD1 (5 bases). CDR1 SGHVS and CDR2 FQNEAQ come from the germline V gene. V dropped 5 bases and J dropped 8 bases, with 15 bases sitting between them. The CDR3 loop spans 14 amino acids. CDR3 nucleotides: TGTGCCAGCAGCAACGGACAACTACGGGAAAAACTGTTTTTT. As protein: CASSNGQLREKLFF.

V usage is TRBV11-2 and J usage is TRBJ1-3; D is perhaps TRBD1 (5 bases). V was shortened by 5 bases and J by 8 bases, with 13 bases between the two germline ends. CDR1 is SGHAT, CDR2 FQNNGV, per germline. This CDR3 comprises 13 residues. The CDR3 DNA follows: TGTGCCAGCAGCGCTGGGGCGTGGGACACCATATATTTT. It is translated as CASSAGAWDTIYF.